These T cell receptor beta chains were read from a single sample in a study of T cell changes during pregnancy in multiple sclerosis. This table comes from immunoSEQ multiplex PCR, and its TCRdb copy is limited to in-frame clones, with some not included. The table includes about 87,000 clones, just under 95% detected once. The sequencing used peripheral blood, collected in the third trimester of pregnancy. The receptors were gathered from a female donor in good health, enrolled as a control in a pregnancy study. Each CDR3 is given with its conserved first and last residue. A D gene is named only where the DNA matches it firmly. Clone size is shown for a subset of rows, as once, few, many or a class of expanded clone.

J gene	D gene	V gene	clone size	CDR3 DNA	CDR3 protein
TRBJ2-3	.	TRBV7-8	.	TGTGCCAGCAGCTTAGAGGCGGAAGATACGCAGTATTTT	CASSLEAEDTQYF
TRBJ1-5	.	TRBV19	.	TGTGCCAGTAGTCTCTTGGGGCGAGGCAATCAGCCCCAGCATTTT	CASSLLGRGNQPQHF
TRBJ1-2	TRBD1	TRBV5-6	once	TGTGCCAGCAGGACAGGGTACAACTATGGCTACACCTTC	CASRTGYNYGYTF
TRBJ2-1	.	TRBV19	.	TGTGCCAGTAGTCTCACTAGCAGGGCGGATGAGCAGTTCTTC	CASSLTSRADEQFF
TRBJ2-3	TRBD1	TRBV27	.	TGTGCCAGCAGTTTAGGACAGGGTTTCACAGATACGCAGTATTTT	CASSLGQGFTDTQYF
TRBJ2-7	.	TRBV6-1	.	TGTGCCAGCAGTGAAGTGTGGTCAGGGGACTCCTACGAGCAGTACTTC	CASSEVWSGDSYEQYF
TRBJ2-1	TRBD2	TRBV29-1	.	TGCAGCCTGGCCGGGACTAGCGGGGGACAGCTATCCTACAATGAGCAGTTCTTC	CSLAGTSGGQLSYNEQFF
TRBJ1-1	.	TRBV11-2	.	TGTGCCAGCAGCTCACACATGAACACTGAAGCTTTCTTT	CASSSHMNTEAFF
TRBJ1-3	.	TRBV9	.	TGTGCCAGCCGAGACGGGTCGCTCCGCGGAAACACCATATATTTT	CASRDGSLRGNTIYF
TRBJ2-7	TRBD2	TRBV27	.	TGTGCCAGCGCCATTTATGGGAGGGGCCCATACGAGCAGTACTTC	CASAIYGRGPYEQYF
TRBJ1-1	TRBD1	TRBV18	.	TGTGCCAGCTCACCTCGGACAGGGGGAACCGGGGAAGCTTTCTTT	CASSPRTGGTGEAFF
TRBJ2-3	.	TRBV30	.	TGTGCCTGGAGTAACTCCGGGACAGATACGCAGTATTTT	CAWSNSGTDTQYF
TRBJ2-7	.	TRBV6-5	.	TGTGCCAGCAGTTACTCTACAAGCTCCTACGAGCAGTACTTC	CASSYSTSSYEQYF
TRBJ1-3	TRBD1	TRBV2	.	TGTGCCAGCAGTGCACGACAAATAGAGGACAGGGGGCTCCTAAGAAGGACCATATATTTT	CASSARQIEDRGLLRRTIYF
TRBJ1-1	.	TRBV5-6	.	TGTGCCAGCAGCTTGAGGCTTGGGCAGATTAACACTGAAGCTTTCTTT	CASSLRLGQINTEAFF
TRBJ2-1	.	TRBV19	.	TGTGCCAGTCAGTCGGGCGGGTACGGGAATGAGCAGTTCTTC	CASQSGGYGNEQFF
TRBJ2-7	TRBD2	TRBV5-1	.	TGCGCCAGCAGCTTATTGTCTAGCGGGGGGACCTACGAGCAGTACTTC	CASSLLSSGGTYEQYF
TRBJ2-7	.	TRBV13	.	TGTGCCAGCAGCTCACCCGAAACGGGGAGTCGGGAGCAGTACTTC	CASSSPETGSREQYF
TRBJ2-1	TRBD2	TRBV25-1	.	TGTGCCAGCAGTGTGGCCGGGACTAGCGGGAGGGATGAGCAGTTCTTC	CASSVAGTSGRDEQFF
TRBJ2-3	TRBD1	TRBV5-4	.	TGTGCCAGCAGCTTGGTAACAGGGGGCCTAAAGGCAGATACGCAGTATTTT	CASSLVTGGLKADTQYF
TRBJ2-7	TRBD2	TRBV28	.	TGTGCCAGCAGTTCTGGACTAGATGACGGCTACGAGCAGTACTTC	CASSSGLDDGYEQYF
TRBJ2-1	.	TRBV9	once	TGTGCCAGCAGCGTAGGGGGCGGGGACCGTGATGAGCAGTTCTTC	CASSVGGGDRDEQFF
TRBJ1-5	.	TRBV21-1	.	TGTGCCAGCAGCGACCGGGACAGAAATCAGCCCCAGCATTTT	CASSDRDRNQPQHF
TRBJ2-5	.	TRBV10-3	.	TGTGCCATCAGTGAGTCTCGCGGAAATGAGGAGACCCAGTACTTC	CAISESRGNEETQYF
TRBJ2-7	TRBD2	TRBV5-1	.	TGCGCCAGCAGCTTGAGTGCGGGAGCTTACGAGCAGTACTTC	CASSLSAGAYEQYF
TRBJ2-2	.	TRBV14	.	TGTGCCAGCAGCCCCCTTAGGAGTTCCGGGGAGCTGTTTTTT	CASSPLRSSGELFF
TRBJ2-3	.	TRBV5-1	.	TGCGCCAGCAGCTTACCGGGGGCAGATACGCAGTATTTT	CASSLPGADTQYF
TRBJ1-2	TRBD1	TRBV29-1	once	TGCAGCGTCATACAGGGGGCTAATAACTATGGCTACACCTTC	CSVIQGANNYGYTF
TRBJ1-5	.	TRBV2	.	TGTGCCAGCAGTGAAGGAAGGGGAAATCAGCCCCAGCATTTT	CASSEGRGNQPQHF
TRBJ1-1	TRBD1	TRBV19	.	TGTGCCAGTAGTATAAGGACAGGGGGAGCTTTCTTT	CASSIRTGGAFF
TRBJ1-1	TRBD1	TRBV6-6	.	TGTGCCAGCAGTTACTCTGGGACAGGGGAAGCTTTCTTT	CASSYSGTGEAFF
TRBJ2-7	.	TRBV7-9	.	TGTGCCAGCAGCTCAGAACAGCCCTACGAGCAGTACTTC	CASSSEQPYEQYF
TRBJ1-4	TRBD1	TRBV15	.	TGTGCCACCAGCAGAGTGGACAGGGAGGGTGAAAAACTGTTTTTT	CATSRVDREGEKLFF
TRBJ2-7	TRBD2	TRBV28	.	TGTGCCAGCAGTTTTCGGGGGGGAGGGCTGGACGAGCAGTACTTC	CASSFRGGGLDEQYF
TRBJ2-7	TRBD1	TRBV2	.	TGTGCCAGCAGTGGTTTCTCGTCCGGGACAGGTCTCTACGAGCAGTACTTC	CASSGFSSGTGLYEQYF
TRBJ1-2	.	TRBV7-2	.	TGTGCCAGCAGCCCAACCGGGGAGAACTATGGCTACACCTTC	CASSPTGENYGYTF
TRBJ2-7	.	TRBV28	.	TGTGCCAGCACCTCAGGTTCCTACGAGCAGTACTTC	CASTSGSYEQYF
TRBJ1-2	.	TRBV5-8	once	TGTGCCAGCAGCCTAGTAGAAAAAGTGCGGTACCTTGGCTATGGCTACACCTTC	CASSLVEKVRYLGYGYTF
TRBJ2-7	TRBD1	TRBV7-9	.	TGTGCCAGCAGCGCCCCGGGACAGGGCTTCTACGAGCAGTACTTC	CASSAPGQGFYEQYF
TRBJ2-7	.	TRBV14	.	TGTGCCAGCAGTATGCTACAGGGTAGGAACGAGCAGTACTTC	CASSMLQGRNEQYF
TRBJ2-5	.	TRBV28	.	TGTGCCAGCAGTTTGTCCTCCTCCAGGGGCGCAGAGACCCAGTACTTC	CASSLSSSRGAETQYF
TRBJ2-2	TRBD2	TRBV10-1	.	TGCGCCAGCAGTGAGTCAGTAGCGGGAGAAACCGGGGAGCTGTTTTTT	CASSESVAGETGELFF
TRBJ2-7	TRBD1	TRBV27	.	TGTGCCAGCAGTTCGACAGGGTACGAGCAGTACTTC	CASSSTGYEQYF
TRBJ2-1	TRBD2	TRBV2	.	TGTGCCAGCAGTGAAAGCGGGAGGGCAATAGGGGGGAATGAGCAGTTCTTC	CASSESGRAIGGNEQFF
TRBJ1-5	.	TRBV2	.	TGTGCCAGCAGGGAGGTGGGGAGGCAGCCCCAGCATTTT	CASREVGRQPQHF
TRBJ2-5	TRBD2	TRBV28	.	TGTGCCAGCAGTTTGCACGGCCTAGTGTCTAGCGGACAAGAGACCCAGTACTTC	CASSLHGLVSSGQETQYF
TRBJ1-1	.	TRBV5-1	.	TGCGCCAGCAGCCTTACAGGGAAGGCTGAAGCTTTCTTT	CASSLTGKAEAFF
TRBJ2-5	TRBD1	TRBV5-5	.	TGTGCCAGCAGCACGACAGGGATTTGGGGCCAAGAGACCCAGTACTTC	CASSTTGIWGQETQYF
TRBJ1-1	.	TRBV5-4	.	TGTGCCAGCAGCTCCCCGGGGAACACTGAAGCTTTCTTT	CASSSPGNTEAFF
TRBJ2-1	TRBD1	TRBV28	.	TGTGCCAGCAGTAATTCGGGGACAGGGCCTTTGGAGCAGTTCTTC	CASSNSGTGPLEQFF
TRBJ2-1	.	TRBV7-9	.	TGTGCCAGCAGCTTCAGGCTAGCGCCATACAATGAGCAGTTCTTC	CASSFRLAPYNEQFF
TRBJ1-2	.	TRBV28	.	TGTGCCAGCAGAAGGGGGAGCAGTAACTATGGCTACACCTTC	CASRRGSSNYGYTF
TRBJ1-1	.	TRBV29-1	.	TGCAGCGTTGAATCGGTATCTGAAGCTTTCTTT	CSVESVSEAFF
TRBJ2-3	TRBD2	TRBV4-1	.	TGCGCCAGCAGATCCAGAGCAGGGACTAGCGACACAGATACGCAGTATTTT	CASRSRAGTSDTDTQYF
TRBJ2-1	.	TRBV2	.	TGTGCCAGCAGTCCTACAGGGAGCCAGTTCTTC	CASSPTGSQFF
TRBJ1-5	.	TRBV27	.	TGTGCCAGCAGTTTGACAGTCAATCAGCCCCAGCATTTT	CASSLTVNQPQHF
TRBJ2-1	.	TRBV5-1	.	TGCGCCAGCAGCTCCCGACTAGTAAGTGAGCAGTTCTTC	CASSSRLVSEQFF
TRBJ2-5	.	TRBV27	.	TGTGCCAGCAGCCCCGGAGGAGCGCAACAAGAGACCCAGTACTTC	CASSPGGAQQETQYF